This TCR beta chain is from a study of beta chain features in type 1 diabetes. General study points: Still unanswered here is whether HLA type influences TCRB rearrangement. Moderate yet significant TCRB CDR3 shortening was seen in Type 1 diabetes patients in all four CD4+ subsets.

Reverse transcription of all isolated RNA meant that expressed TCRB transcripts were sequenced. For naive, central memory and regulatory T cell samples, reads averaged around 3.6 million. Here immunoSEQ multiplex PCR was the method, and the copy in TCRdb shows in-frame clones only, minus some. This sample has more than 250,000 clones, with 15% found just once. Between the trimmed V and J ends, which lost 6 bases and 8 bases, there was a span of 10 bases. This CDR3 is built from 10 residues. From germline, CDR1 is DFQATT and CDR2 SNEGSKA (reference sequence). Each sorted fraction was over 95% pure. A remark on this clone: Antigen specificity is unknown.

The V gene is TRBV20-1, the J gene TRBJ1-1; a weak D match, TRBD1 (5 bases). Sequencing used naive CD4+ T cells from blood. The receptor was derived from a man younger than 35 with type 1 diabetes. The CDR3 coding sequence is TGCAGTGCGGGGCCGGTGGAAGCTTTCTTT. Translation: CSAGPVEAFF.